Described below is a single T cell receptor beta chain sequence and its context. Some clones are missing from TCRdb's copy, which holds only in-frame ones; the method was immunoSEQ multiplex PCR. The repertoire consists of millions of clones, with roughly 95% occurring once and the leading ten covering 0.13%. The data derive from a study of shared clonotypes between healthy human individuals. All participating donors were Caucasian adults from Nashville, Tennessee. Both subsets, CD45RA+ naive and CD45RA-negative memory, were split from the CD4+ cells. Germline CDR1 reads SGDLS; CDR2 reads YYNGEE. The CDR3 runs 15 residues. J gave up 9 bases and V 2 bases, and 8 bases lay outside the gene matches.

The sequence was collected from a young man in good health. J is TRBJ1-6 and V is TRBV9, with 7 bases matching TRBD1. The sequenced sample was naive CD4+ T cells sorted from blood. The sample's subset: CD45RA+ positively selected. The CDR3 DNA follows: TGTGCCAGCAGCGTCGGGACAGTATTAGGTTCACCCCTCCACTTT. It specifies CASSVGTVLGSPLHF.